This T cell receptor beta chain was found in a study of CD4+ T cells in melanoma. Broader study findings: Diverse differentiation states were reported for melanoma neoantigen-specific CD4+ T cells. CD8+ T cell, macrophage and B cell function reportedly correlated with neoantigen-specific CD4+ T cells.

The data were produced by immunoSEQ multiplex PCR, yet TCRdb's version contains in-frame clones alone and is incomplete. The table has roughly 54,000 clones, about 91% seen once. Germline V gene lookup returns CDR1 SGHTA and CDR2 FQGTGA. There are 15 residues in the CDR3. With V trimmed by 5 bases and J by 4 bases, 6 bases remained unmatched. Remarks on this clone: Its target is not known.

The sequenced sample was peripheral blood. V gene TRBV7-3 combines with J gene TRBJ2-2, with TRBD1 matching 8 bases. This sequence originates from a human donor with melanoma. Written as DNA, the CDR3 is TGTGCCAGCAGCGCCGGACAGGGAGGCACCGGGGAGCTGTTTTTT. It encodes CASSAGQGGTGELFF.